The 15 T cell receptor beta chains presented below share a single source sample, sequenced in a study of T cell changes during pregnancy in multiple sclerosis. Method: immunoSEQ multiplex PCR; TCRdb's copy keeps in-frame clones and lacks some. The sample lists nearly 20,000 clones; 86% were seen once. Material: CD8+ T cells from peripheral blood mononuclear cells, obtained in the third trimester of pregnancy. The receptor source for this set is a female donor in good health, enrolled as a control in a pregnancy study.

The rearrangement links TRBV2 to TRBJ2-3; D is unclear. CDR3 length equals 12 residues. Germline assignment: CDR1 SNHLY and CDR2 FYNNEI. The V and J ends lost 6 bases and 5 bases respectively, with 9 bases between them. The CDR3: CASRGRLDTQYF. The DNA for the CDR3 is TGTGCCAGCAGGGGCCGTCTAGATACGCAGTATTTT. Complete variable domain (other parts from reference TRBV2 and TRBJ2-3): EPEVTQTPSHQVTQMGQEVILRCVPISNHLYFYWYRQILGQKVEFLVSFYNNEISEKSEIFDDQFSVERPDGSNFTLKIRSTKLEDSAMYFCASRGRLDTQYFGPGTRLTVL.

V usage is TRBV7-9 and J usage is TRBJ1-5; TRBD1 aligns across 9 bases. From germline, CDR1 is SEHNR and CDR2 FQNEAQ (reference sequence). The J segment lost 6 bases and the V segment lost 4 bases, leaving 7 bases of the junction unmatched. The CDR3 is 15 amino acids. For the CDR3, the DNA is TGTGCCAGCAGCTCGGGACAGGGATCGGGTCAGCCCCAGCATTTT. Its protein is CASSSGQGSGQPQHF.

This sequence joins TRBV16 and TRBJ2-1; 9 bases agree with TRBD1. V shed 4 bases and J 0 bases; nucleotides not matched to a gene: 1. This CDR3 region has 15 residues. CDR1 and CDR2 from the germline V gene are KGHSY and FQNENV. The CDR3 DNA is TGTGCCAGCAGCCCGGGACAGGGCTCCTACAATGAGCAGTTCTTC. This codes for CASSPGQGSYNEQFF.

This clone has just a few counts. This chain uses TRBV5-4 with TRBJ1-1; D is uncertain. The germline V and J ends were trimmed by 4 bases and 0 bases, with 7 bases remaining between them. CDR3 length: 13 amino acids. The germline V gene has CDR1 SGHNT and CDR2 YYREEE (reference sequence). CDR3 DNA sequence: TGTGCCAGCAGCCTACCCATGAACACTGAAGCTTTCTTT. This gives the protein CASSLPMNTEAFF.

This clone has just one count. The chain carries TRBV27 and TRBJ2-4, with D possibly TRBD1 on 8 matching bases. V lost 8 bases, J lost 12 bases, and 14 bases lay in between. Germline V gene data show CDR1 as MNHEY and CDR2 as SMNVEV (reference sequence). This CDR3 comprises 11 residues. Written as DNA, the CDR3 is TGTGCCAGCCAACAGGGGGGGAGTCAGTACTTC. Translated: CASQQGGSQYF.

This clone was seen only a few times. In the same sample, other DNA sequences code for this CDR3. The V and J genes are TRBV15 and TRBJ1-2; 11 nucleotides agree with TRBD1. This CDR3 is 14 amino acids long. The V gene end was trimmed by 8 bases and the J gene end by 8 bases; junction bases not matched to a gene: 10. Germline CDR1 reads LNHNV; CDR2 reads YYDKDF (reference sequence). In DNA form, the CDR3 reads TGTGCCACCCGGACAGGGGGCGACCCTTACGGCTACACCTTC. This encodes CATRTGGDPYGYTF.

V and J are TRBV27 and TRBJ1-5; weak D call: TRBD1 (5 bases). Germline V gives CDR1 MNHEY, CDR2 SMNVEV (reference sequence). Trimming removed 1 base from V and 4 bases from J, with 8 bases in between. The CDR3 is made up of 14 amino acids. CDR3 coding DNA: TGTGCCAGCAGTTTATGGGGCACTAATCAGCCCCAGCATTTT. Translated: CASSLWGTNQPQHF.

V usage is TRBV2 and J usage is TRBJ2-7; weak D call: TRBD2 (6 bases). This CDR3 region has 15 residues. The V end lost 11 bases, the J end lost 2 bases, and 22 bases lay between the germline ends. Germline V gene sequence: CDR1 SNHLY, CDR2 FYNNEI. As DNA, the CDR3 is TGTGCCGGCCGCACATCCGCAGGAGGGGCCTACGAGCAGTACTTC. This translates into CAGRTSAGGAYEQYF. The variable domain in full, completed from reference TRBV2 and TRBJ2-7, reads EPEVTQTPSHQVTQMGQEVILRCVPISNHLYFYWYRQILGQKVEFLVSFYNNEISEKSEIFDDQFSVERPDGSNFTLKIRSTKLEDSAMYFCAGRTSAGGAYEQYFGPGTRLTVT.

The rearrangement links TRBV4-3 to TRBJ2-3; tentatively, D is TRBD2 (6 bases). The germline gives CDR1 LGHNA, CDR2 YSLEER. The CDR3 spans 16 residues. Trimming took off 5 bases at V and 2 bases at J, with 17 bases between the two ends. CDR3 nucleotide sequence: TGCGCCAGCAGCTCGGCTAGCGATGCTTTCACAGATACGCAGTATTTT. Translation: CASSSASDAFTDTQYF.

This chain links TRBV13 with TRBJ2-5, with TRBD2 matching over 9 bases. The J call may be in error: the DNA end matches TRBJ2-7 better. The germline gives CDR1 PRHDT, CDR2 FYEKMQ (reference sequence). The CDR3 sequence is 16 residues long. The CDR3 loop is CASSSRLAVSSYEQYF. CDR3 coding DNA: TGTGCCAGCAGCTCTCGACTAGCGGTTAGCTCCTACGAGCAGTACTTC.

The genes are TRBV5-4 and TRBJ2-5, with a tentative D call TRBD2 (6 bases). The CDR3 loop spans 15 amino acids. CDR1 is SGHNT and CDR2 is YYREEE in the germline V gene (reference sequence). V was pared by 4 bases and J by 1 base, with 14 bases between. CDR3 sequence: CASSTGTAFQETQYF. The CDR3 region has the DNA TGTGCCAGCAGCACGGGGACTGCCTTCCAAGAGACCCAGTACTTC.

V gene TRBV7-2 combines with J gene TRBJ1-6; 7 bases fit TRBD1. The CDR3 runs to 15 residues. Trimming at V came to 5 bases and at J to 6 bases, leaving 7 bases not matched to a gene. Per germline, CDR1 SGHTA and CDR2 FQGNSA. The CDR3 spells CASSPTGPFNSPLHF. The CDR3 DNA reads TGTGCCAGCAGCCCGACAGGGCCATTTAATTCACCCCTCCACTTT.

This clone came up a few times. The chain uses TRBV6-1 and TRBJ2-2, with D hard to call. Germline assignment: CDR1 MNHNS and CDR2 SASEGT. The V end was cut by 8 bases, the J end by 2 bases, with 6 bases between. This CDR3 spans 12 amino acids. The CDR3 reads CASLLNTGELFF. In DNA, the CDR3 is TGTGCCAGCCTCCTTAACACCGGGGAGCTGTTTTTT.

The genes are TRBV7-9 and TRBJ1-4; no firm D call. The CDR3 spans 14 residues. Trimming stripped 3 bases from V and 8 bases from J, with 13 bases between. Germline V CDR1 and CDR2: SEHNR, FQNEAQ (reference sequence). The CDR3, as DNA: TGTGCCAGCAGCTTTAGCCCCCTCTGGGAAAAACTGTTTTTT. Protein: CASSFSPLWEKLFF.

This clone was counted a single time. The J gene is TRBJ1-6, the V gene TRBV2, with D possibly TRBD1 on 5 matching bases. CDR1 and CDR2 (germline): SNHLY, FYNNEI. Trimming left V 6 bases short and J 13 bases short, with 7 bases between. The CDR3 is 10 amino acids. The DNA for the CDR3 is TGTGCCAGCAGGGGGGGGCCCCTCCACTTT. Translating gives CASRGGPLHF.